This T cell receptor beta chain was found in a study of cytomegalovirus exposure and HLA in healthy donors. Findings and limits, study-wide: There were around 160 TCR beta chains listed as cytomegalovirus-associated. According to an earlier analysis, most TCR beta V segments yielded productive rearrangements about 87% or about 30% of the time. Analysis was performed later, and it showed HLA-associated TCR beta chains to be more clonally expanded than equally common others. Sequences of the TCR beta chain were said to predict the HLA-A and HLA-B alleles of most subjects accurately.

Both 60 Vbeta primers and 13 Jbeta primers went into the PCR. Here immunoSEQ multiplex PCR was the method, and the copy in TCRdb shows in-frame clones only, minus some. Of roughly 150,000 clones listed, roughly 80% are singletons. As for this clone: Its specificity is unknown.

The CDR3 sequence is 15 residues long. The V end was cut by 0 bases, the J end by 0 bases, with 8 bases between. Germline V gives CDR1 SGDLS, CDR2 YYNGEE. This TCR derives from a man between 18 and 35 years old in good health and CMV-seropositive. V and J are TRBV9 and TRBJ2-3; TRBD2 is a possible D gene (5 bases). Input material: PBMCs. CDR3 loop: CASSVVSVSTDTQYF. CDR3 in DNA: TGTGCCAGCAGCGTAGTTAGCGTGAGCACAGATACGCAGTATTTT. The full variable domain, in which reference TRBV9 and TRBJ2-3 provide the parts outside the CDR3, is DSGVTQTPKHLITATGQRVTLRCSPRSGDLSVYWYQQSLDQGLQFLIQYYNGEERAKGNILERFSAQQFPDLHSELNLSSLELGDSALYFCASSVVSVSTDTQYFGPGTRLTVL.